Shown below are 20 T cell receptor beta chains from a single sample sequenced in a study of blood T cell repertoires in COVID-19. TCRdb keeps only in-frame clones here, not all; method: immunoSEQ multiplex PCR. The sample has approximately 160,000 clones; roughly 90% are singletons. The sample consisted of PBMCs or T cells enriched from blood (not recorded which). The receptors originated from a woman aged 50 to 65 who had recovered from COVID-19.

V gene TRBV3-1 (or the pseudogene TRBV3-2) combines with J gene TRBJ2-7, with D tentatively TRBD1 (6 bases). In germline, CDR1 is LGHDT, CDR2 YNNKEL (reference sequence). Trimming removed 2 bases at V and 6 bases at J, with 14 bases between. This CDR3 is built from 14 residues. CDR3 nucleotide sequence: TGTGCCAGCAGCCAAACAGGGATGGTGGTCGAGCAGTACTTC. It translates to CASSQTGMVVEQYF.

This rearrangement joins TRBV7-9 to TRBJ1-2, with TRBD1 as a possible D gene (6 bases). Germline V CDR1 and CDR2: SEHNR, FQNEAQ (reference sequence). This CDR3 contains 19 residues. V was trimmed by 5 bases and J by 1 base, leaving 26 bases between them. The CDR3 DNA reads as TGTGCCAGCAGCCCCCGCGGGGGAAGGGGGTCCCCCTATAACTATGGCTACACCTTC. This codes for CASSPRGGRGSPYNYGYTF.

This chain joins TRBV20-1 and TRBJ2-1; 8 positions agree with TRBD2. This CDR3 has 13 residues. The trim removed 3 bases at V and 6 bases at J, leaving 4 bases unmatched. CDR1 DFQATT and CDR2 SNEGSKA come from the germline V gene (reference sequence). CDR3 bases: TGCAGTGCTAGTGGGACTAGGGGCAATGAGCAGTTCTTC. Translating it yields CSASGTRGNEQFF.

The V call is TRBV5-1, the J call TRBJ2-7; TRBD1 matches 7 bases. The CDR3 consists of 13 residues. V shed 5 bases, J shed 4 bases, and the junction held 6 bases outside the gene matches. The germline gives CDR1 SGHRS, CDR2 YFSETQ. CDR3 sequence reads: CASSLPGGYEQYF. The CDR3 DNA sequence: TGCGCCAGCAGTCTGCCAGGGGGATACGAGCAGTACTTC.

V gene TRBV12-5 combines with J gene TRBJ2-5; D possibly corresponds to TRBD1 (6 bases). The V gene's germline CDR1 is LGHNT and CDR2 FRNRAP. The CDR3 is 16 amino acids. Trimming took 5 bases from V and 4 from J, leaving 20 bases between them. The DNA for the CDR3 is TGTGCTAGTGGTGACGGTCTAGGGGGTCCCTCAGAGACCCAGTACTTC. It specifies CASGDGLGGPSETQYF. The whole variable domain, remainder taken from reference TRBV12-5 and TRBJ2-5, is DARVTQTPRHKVTEMGQEVTMRCQPILGHNTVFWYRQTMMQGLELLAYFRNRAPLDDSGMPKDRFSAEMPDATLATLKIQPSEPRDSAVYFCASGDGLGGPSETQYFGPGTRLLVL.

The chain joins TRBV3-1 (or the pseudogene TRBV3-2) to TRBJ2-7; D possibly corresponds to TRBD2 (6 bases). V dropped 4 bases and J dropped 6 bases, with 22 bases sitting between them. Germline lookup yields CDR1 LGHDT and CDR2 YNNKEL (reference sequence). The CDR3 is 16 amino acids. The CDR3 region is CASSPAFVSGASEQYF. The CDR3 DNA is TGTGCCAGCAGCCCTGCGTTTGTGTCGGGAGCCAGCGAGCAGTACTTC.

This clone was detected only once. The V gene is TRBV29-1, the J gene TRBJ2-3; no clear D. V was clipped by 3 bases and J by 6 bases, with 10 bases between them. There are 12 residues in the CDR3. Germline CDR1 SQVTM, CDR2 ANQGSEA. CDR3 in amino acids: CSVDPIRDTQYF. Written as DNA, the CDR3 is TGCAGCGTTGACCCCATCCGGGATACGCAGTATTTT.

This chain joins TRBV5-4 and TRBJ2-2, with a possible D match to TRBD2 (5 bases). Germline V gene data show CDR1 as SGHNT and CDR2 as YYREEE (reference sequence). V lost 0 bases and J 9 bases, leaving 9 bases between the germline ends. The CDR3 is made up of 13 amino acids. CDR3 nucleotides: TGTGCCAGCAGCTTGGGGGGAGACCGGGAGCTGTTTTTT. Protein product: CASSLGGDRELFF.

V is TRBV29-1 and J is TRBJ2-7, with a tentative D call TRBD2 (5 bases). V was clipped by 4 bases and J by 3 bases, with 10 bases between them. From germline, CDR1 is SQVTM and CDR2 ANQGSEA. The CDR3 is 12 residues long. DNA for the CDR3: TGCAGCGTTGGAAAGGACTTCTACGAGCAGTACTTC. This gives the protein CSVGKDFYEQYF.

For the CDR3, the DNA is TGTGCCAGCAGTGAAGTACAAAGCACTGAAGCTTTCTTT. Translated, it gives CASSEVQSTEAFF. This sequence joins TRBV6-1 and TRBJ1-1; D remains ambiguous. Germline CDR1 and CDR2: MNHNS and SASEGT. The CDR3 sequence is 13 residues long. With 1 base removed from V and 4 bases from J, the gap between germline ends came to 7 bases.

The genes are TRBV9 and TRBJ1-2, with TRBD1 identical over 7 bases. The V segment lost 7 bases and the J segment 6 bases; nucleotides outside the gene matches: 6. From germline, CDR1 is SGDLS and CDR2 YYNGEE. There are 12 residues in the CDR3. CDR3 loop: CASYDRANGYTF. In DNA, the CDR3 is TGTGCCAGCTACGACAGGGCCAATGGCTACACCTTC.

This sequence joins TRBV27 and TRBJ2-7; TRBD1 aligns across 9 bases. This CDR3 is built from 15 residues. With 5 bases clipped from V and 2 bases from J, the junction kept 7 bases outside the gene matches. The V gene's germline CDR1 is MNHEY and CDR2 SMNVEV (reference sequence). The CDR3 spells CASSKDRGETYEQYF. The DNA for the CDR3 is TGTGCCAGCAGTAAGGACAGGGGAGAAACCTACGAGCAGTACTTC.

The chain links TRBV7-2 to TRBJ2-7; 7 positions agree with TRBD2. This CDR3 has 14 amino acids. Germline V lookup: CDR1 SGHTA, CDR2 FQGNSA. With 1 base clipped from V and 3 bases from J, the junction kept 3 bases outside the gene matches. The CDR3: CASSLGSGLYEQYF. Here the CDR3 DNA reads TGTGCCAGCAGCTTAGGTAGCGGGCTCTACGAGCAGTACTTC.

V is TRBV29-1 and J is TRBJ2-3, with a possible D match to TRBD2 (7 bases). CDR1 SQVTM and CDR2 ANQGSEA come from the germline V gene. This CDR3 has 12 residues. The CDR3 loop reads CNIRGGSDTQYF. DNA of the CDR3: TGCAACATCCGCGGGGGCTCAGATACGCAGTATTTT.

The V call is TRBV19, the J call TRBJ2-3, with 9 bases lining up with TRBD2. This CDR3 is built from 18 residues. CDR1 is LNHDA and CDR2 is SQIVND in the germline V gene (reference sequence). V was clipped by 3 bases and J by 0 bases; unmatched bases: 10. CDR3 loop: CASSIWATSGPSTDTQYF. CDR3 DNA sequence: TGTGCCAGTAGTATTTGGGCGACTAGCGGACCGAGCACAGATACGCAGTATTTT.

The chain is built from TRBV2 and TRBJ1-2, with 9 bases aligning to TRBD1. CDR1 is SNHLY, CDR2 FYNNEI, per germline. V lost 5 bases, J lost 4 bases, and 2 bases stayed unmatched. This CDR3 has 13 amino acids. The CDR3 DNA reads TGTGCCAGCAGTTTGGGACAGGGCTATGGCTACACCTTC. Its translation: CASSLGQGYGYTF.

This clone was picked up a small number of times. This chain uses TRBV19 with TRBJ2-1, with D possibly TRBD2 on 6 matching bases. Germline assignment: CDR1 LNHDA and CDR2 SQIVND (reference sequence). Trimming took 2 bases from V and 0 from J, leaving 8 bases between them. The CDR3 covers 15 residues. CDR3 sequence reads: CASSITGSSYNEQFF. In DNA form, the CDR3 reads TGTGCCAGTAGTATAACCGGGAGCTCCTACAATGAGCAGTTCTTC.

The V call is TRBV7-9, the J call TRBJ1-1, with a possible D match to TRBD1 (6 bases). Germline CDR1 is SEHNR and CDR2 is FQNEAQ (reference sequence). The CDR3 runs to 15 residues. V lost 5 bases and J lost 0, with 13 bases in between. The CDR3 bases are TGTGCCAGCAGCCCGATGCAGGGGTTGAACACTGAAGCTTTCTTT. Translated, it gives CASSPMQGLNTEAFF.

This chain uses TRBV28 with TRBJ2-6, with D unresolved. Germline assignment: CDR1 MDHEN and CDR2 SYDVKM. The V end lost 1 base, the J end lost 3 bases, and 10 bases lay between the germline ends. The CDR3 runs to 16 residues. The CDR3 is CASSLYPQFGANVLTF. The CDR3, as DNA: TGTGCCAGCAGTTTATATCCGCAGTTTGGGGCCAACGTCCTGACTTTC. The variable domain in full, completed from reference TRBV28 and TRBJ2-6, reads DVKVTQSSRYLVKRTGEKVFLECVQDMDHENMFWYRQDPGLGLRLIYFSYDVKMKEKGDIPEGYSVSREKKERFSLILESASTNQTSMYLCASSLYPQFGANVLTFGAGSRLTVL.

This clone was seen a single time. The gene calls are TRBV24-1 and TRBJ2-1; weak D call: TRBD1 (5 bases). Germline CDR1 KGHDR, CDR2 SFDVKD. The V gene lost 1 base and the J gene lost 5 bases, with 8 bases spanning the gap. This CDR3 is 14 amino acids long. The CDR3 sequence: CATSDLGANNEQFF. The DNA for the CDR3 is TGTGCCACCAGTGATTTAGGGGCGAACAATGAGCAGTTCTTC.